Sequencing of this T cell receptor (beta chain) was carried out in a study of blood T cell repertoires in COVID-19. Study as a whole: Acute-phase and convalescent COVID-19 samples originated in the United States, Italy and Spain.

As processed by the authors: The authors estimated nucleated cell counts from reference gene primer amplification. Sequencing used immunoSEQ multiplex PCR; TCRdb keeps in-frame clones, though not all of them. The V and J calls and the clone size are those of that table, but D and trimming were determined from the DNA. Among tens of thousands of clones listed, about nine tenths were seen once. There are 15 residues in the CDR3. Germline V lookup: CDR1 SGHRS, CDR2 YFSETQ. V gave up 4 bases and J gave up 0 bases, with 14 bases separating them. The TCR originated in a woman in her forties with active COVID-19. The genes are TRBV5-1 and TRBJ2-7; D uncertain. The sequenced material came from peripheral blood. The CDR3 sequence: CASSGGRLSSYEQYF. CDR3 bases: TGCGCCAGCAGCGGTGGCAGGCTGAGCTCCTACGAGCAGTACTTC.